The T cell receptor beta chain described here comes from a study of tumor-infiltrating lymphocytes in primary liver carcinoma. Study background: Tumors were staged T1-T3 N0M0 and measured 4.2 to 10 cm across.

A remark on this clonotype: Antigen unknown.

CDR1 is KGHSH, CDR2 LQKENI, per germline. The CDR3 consists of 13 residues. Trimming stripped 3 bases from V and 10 bases from J, with 16 bases between. The source material, about 18-31 mg of unsorted bulk tissue, was used to co-extract RNA and DNA. Subjects presented with primary liver carcinoma managed by surgical resection. Making TCR beta cDNA involved approximately 0.5 ug total RNA and a constant-region primer. Library construction for TCR beta comprised three nested multiplex PCR rounds performed with slightly modified ARM-PCR. A C-beta reverse primer was combined with TRBV1-TRBV30 forward primers in the first two PCR rounds, and each round had roughly 11 cycles. One entry per CDR3 protein, called by TCRdb with MiXCR from the multiplex PCR reads. In the table there are around 99,000 distinct CDR3 sequences, roughly 70% of which are singletons. Study-level findings and limits: Tumor region pairs shared more overlap than did tumor-adjacent and tumor-blood pairs.

The specimen was tumor-adjacent normal liver tissue. The chain recombines TRBV18 with TRBJ2-7; possibly TRBD1 for D (6 bases). This TCR derives from a man in his forties with primary liver carcinoma and hepatitis B virus infection. This CDR3 reads CASSPNRAGEQYF. The DNA for the CDR3 is TGTGCCAGCTCACCGAACAGGGCGGGCGAACAGTACTTC.